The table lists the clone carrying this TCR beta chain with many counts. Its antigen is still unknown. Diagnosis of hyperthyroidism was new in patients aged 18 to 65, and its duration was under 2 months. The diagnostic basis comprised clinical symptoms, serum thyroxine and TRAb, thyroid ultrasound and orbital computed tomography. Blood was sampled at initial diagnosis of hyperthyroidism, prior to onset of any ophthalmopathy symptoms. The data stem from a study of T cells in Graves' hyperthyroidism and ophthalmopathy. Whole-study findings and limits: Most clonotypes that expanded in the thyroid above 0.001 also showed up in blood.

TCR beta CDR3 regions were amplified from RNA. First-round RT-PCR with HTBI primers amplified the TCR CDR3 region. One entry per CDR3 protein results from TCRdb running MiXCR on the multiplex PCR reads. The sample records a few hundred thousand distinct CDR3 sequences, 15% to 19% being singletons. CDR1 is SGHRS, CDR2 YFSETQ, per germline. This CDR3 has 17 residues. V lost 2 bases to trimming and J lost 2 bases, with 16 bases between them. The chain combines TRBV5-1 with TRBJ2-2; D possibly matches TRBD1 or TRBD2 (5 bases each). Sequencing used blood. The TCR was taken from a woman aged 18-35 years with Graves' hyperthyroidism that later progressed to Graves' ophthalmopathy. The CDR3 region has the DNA TGCGCCAGCAGCTTTGGGGGAATGGCGATAAACACCGGGGAGCTGTTTTTT. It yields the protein CASSFGGMAINTGELFF.